A single sample gave rise to the 29 T cell receptor beta chains below, sequenced in a study of human T cells and chemical hapten exposure. Stated time point: healthy volunteer bleed at 2 weeks. Blood, whole and unfractionated, served as the source for total RNA extraction. TCRdb processed the RACE reads anew with MiXCR; each CDR3 protein has one entry. The top ten hold 1.5% to 2% of the sample, which has around 130,000 distinct CDR3 sequences, roughly 9.5% seen once. Sequenced material: whole blood. The receptors stem from a male donor in good health. Some clones in this sample may be carry-over from other donors' samples.

This clonotype was counted only a few times. This chain connects TRBV20-1 to TRBJ2-7; TRBD2 matches at 9 bases. Trimming at V came to 6 bases and at J to 2 bases, leaving 5 bases not matched to a gene. CDR1 is DFQATT, CDR2 SNEGSKA, per germline (reference sequence). CDR3 length: 13 amino acids. The CDR3 spells CSARTSETYEQYF. CDR3 sequence (DNA): TGCAGTGCACGGACTAGCGAGACCTACGAGCAGTACTTC.

The table lists this clonotype with many counts. The rearrangement links TRBV5-1 to TRBJ2-1; D may match TRBD1 or TRBD2 (5 bases each). This CDR3 is 15 amino acids long. V gave up 3 bases and J gave up 8 bases, with 18 bases separating them. Germline CDR1 reads SGHRS; CDR2 reads YFSETQ. The CDR3 DNA is TGCGCCAGCAGCTCGCAACCTGGGACGTCTGATGAGCAGTTCTTC. It is translated as CASSSQPGTSDEQFF.

The chain joins TRBV7-2 to TRBJ1-5; 8 nucleotides agree with TRBD1. CDR1 and CDR2 from the germline V gene are SGHTA and FQGNSA. CDR3 size: 15 residues. The junction had 9 bases not matched to a gene; V was cut back by 5 bases and J by 6 bases. CDR3 amino acids: CASSQQGGGGQPQHF. In DNA, the CDR3 is TGTGCCAGCAGCCAACAGGGGGGCGGAGGTCAGCCCCAGCATTTT.

This clonotype was seen at least ten times. The chain links TRBV2 to TRBJ2-1, with 8 bases lining up with TRBD2. CDR3 length: 14 residues. CDR1 is SNHLY, CDR2 FYNNEI, per germline. After removal of 10 bases from V and 1 base from J, the junction contained 6 bases not matched to a gene. The CDR3 nucleotides are TGTGCCACCCAGGCTAGCGGGTCCTACAATGAGCAGTTCTTC. Protein sequence: CATQASGSYNEQFF.

This clonotype has more than one count but fewer than ten. This chain uses TRBV2 with TRBJ1-1; possible D gene TRBD1, 5 bases. Germline CDR1 and CDR2: SNHLY and FYNNEI. The germline V and J ends were trimmed by 6 bases and 3 bases, with 11 bases remaining between them. CDR3 size: 13 residues. The CDR3 here is CASSGGIDTEAFF. The DNA of the CDR3 is TGTGCCAGCAGCGGGGGTATCGACACTGAAGCTTTCTTT.

This chain links TRBV4-3 with TRBJ2-7; D remains unclear. Per germline, CDR1 LGHNA and CDR2 YSLEER. The germline V and J ends were trimmed by 0 bases and 2 bases, with 8 bases remaining between them. The CDR3 extends over 14 amino acids. CDR3 protein: CASSQDSGTYEQYF. The CDR3 bases are TGCGCCAGCAGCCAAGATAGTGGGACCTACGAGCAGTACTTC.

This clonotype has just a few counts. This sequence joins TRBV5-1 and TRBJ1-3, with D tentatively TRBD1 (5 bases). The CDR3 covers 15 residues. V lost 4 bases to trimming and J lost 4 bases, with 15 bases between them. Germline V gene lookup returns CDR1 SGHRS and CDR2 YFSETQ. This CDR3 is CASSQGVAGGNTIYF. CDR3 sequence (DNA): TGCGCCAGCAGCCAGGGTGTTGCGGGGGGAAACACCATATATTTT.

V is TRBV20-1 and J is TRBJ1-6, with D possibly TRBD1 on 5 matching bases. Germline CDR1 and CDR2: DFQATT and SNEGSKA (reference sequence). The CDR3 sequence is 15 residues long. V lost 6 bases to trimming and J lost 7 bases, with 19 bases between them. The CDR3 DNA reads as TGCAGTGCCAGACCTTTCCAGGGTGAAAATTCACCCCTCCACTTT. It is translated as CSARPFQGENSPLHF.

This chain joins TRBV10-3 and TRBJ2-7, with TRBD1 matching over 7 bases. The CDR3 extends over 14 amino acids. The J segment lost 6 bases and the V segment lost 7 bases, leaving 12 bases of the junction unmatched. Germline V gives CDR1 ENHRY, CDR2 SYGVKD. The CDR3 DNA reads TGTGCCATCACCACCGGGACAGAGAGGATCGAGCAGTACTTC. It codes for CAITTGTERIEQYF.

V is TRBV10-2 and J is TRBJ1-1; 7 nucleotides align to TRBD1. Germline lookup yields CDR1 WSHSY and CDR2 SAAADI. The CDR3 is 14 amino acids. Germline trimming cut 3 bases from V and 1 base from J; bases unmatched to any gene: 2. CDR3 sequence reads: CASSDYRGNTEAFF. CDR3 in DNA: TGCGCCAGCAGTGACTACAGGGGGAACACTGAAGCTTTCTTT.

This chain links TRBV5-4 with TRBJ2-1; 12 bases align to TRBD2. The CDR3 length is 16 residues. Germline lookup yields CDR1 SGHNT and CDR2 YYREEE (reference sequence). Losses at the gene ends were 0 bases for V and 4 bases for J; bases not matched to a gene: 2. The CDR3 loop is CASSLAGLAGYNEQFF. The CDR3 nucleotides are TGTGCCAGCAGCTTGGCCGGACTAGCGGGATACAATGAGCAGTTCTTC.

The chain combines TRBV20-1 with TRBJ2-7, with 9 bases lining up with TRBD1. Per the germline V gene, CDR1 is DFQATT and CDR2 is SNEGSKA (reference sequence). CDR3 length: 14 amino acids. Unmatched junction bases numbered 7, after V lost 1 base and J lost 6 bases. CDR3: CSARGRQGEVEQYF. CDR3 DNA: TGCAGTGCTAGAGGAAGACAGGGGGAGGTCGAGCAGTACTTC.

This clonotype was recorded many times. The chain is built from TRBV4-3 and TRBJ1-3; tentatively, D is TRBD1 (5 bases). V was pared by 0 bases and J by 8 bases, with 5 bases between. The CDR3 extends over 12 amino acids. Germline-derived CDR1 and CDR2 are LGHNA and YSLEER. The CDR3 sequence is CASSQEGHTIYF. The DNA for the CDR3 is TGCGCCAGCAGCCAAGAGGGACACACCATATATTTT.

The chain recombines TRBV25-1 with TRBJ2-7; the D is unclear. The CDR3 has 12 residues. In germline, CDR1 is MGHDK, CDR2 SYGVNS. Trimming left V 4 bases short and J 5 bases short, with 9 bases between. The CDR3 DNA reads TGTGCCAGCAGTGGTGTGGGCCACGAGCAGTACTTC. It encodes CASSGVGHEQYF.

This clonotype was detected a few times. The chain employs TRBV28 and TRBJ2-1; 7 bases are a match to TRBD2. Losses at the gene ends were 4 bases for V and 4 bases for J; bases not matched to a gene: 13. Germline-derived CDR1 and CDR2 are MDHEN and SYDVKM. The CDR3 runs to 17 residues. The CDR3: CASSSPHSGAGYNEQFF. Written as DNA, the CDR3 is TGTGCCAGCAGTTCCCCCCATAGCGGAGCGGGGTACAATGAGCAGTTCTTC. Full variable domain (missing parts from reference TRBV28 and TRBJ2-1): DVKVTQSSRYLVKRTGEKVFLECVQDMDHENMFWYRQDPGLGLRLIYFSYDVKMKEKGDIPEGYSVSREKKERFSLILESASTNQTSMYLCASSSPHSGAGYNEQFFGPGTRLTVL.

This clonotype was counted ten times or more. The genes are TRBV12-3 or TRBV12-4 and TRBJ2-7, with D possibly matching TRBD1 (6 bases). The CDR3 length is 14 residues. Trimming stripped 6 bases from V and 2 bases from J, with 14 bases between. The CDR3 loop is CASRPEGGTYEQYF. In nucleotides, the CDR3 is TGTGCCAGCAGACCCGAAGGGGGTACCTACGAGCAGTACTTC.

This chain uses TRBV6-4 with TRBJ2-1; 9 positions agree with TRBD2. The ends lost 6 bases at V and 5 bases at J; junction bases unmatched: 8. This CDR3 is built from 15 residues. CDR1 MRHNA and CDR2 SNTAGT come from the germline V gene. CDR3 sequence reads: CASRVGLASHNEQFF. CDR3 nucleotides: TGTGCCAGCAGGGTAGGACTAGCGAGTCACAATGAGCAGTTCTTC.

This clonotype was detected only a few times. The chain carries TRBV5-1 and TRBJ2-1; D not resolved. This CDR3 is built from 15 residues. Germline assignment: CDR1 SGHRS and CDR2 YFSETQ. V was trimmed by 4 bases and J by 6 bases, leaving 17 bases between them. The chain's CDR3 is CASSGPVTPTNEQFF. As DNA, the CDR3 is TGCGCCAGCAGCGGTCCCGTGACTCCTACCAATGAGCAGTTCTTC.

A few counts support this clonotype. The J gene is TRBJ2-5, the V gene TRBV29-1; D is undetermined. This CDR3 contains 14 residues. The germline V gene has CDR1 SQVTM and CDR2 ANQGSEA. V lost 6 bases, J lost 2 bases, and 16 bases lay in between. The CDR3 DNA sequence: TGCAGCGTCGTCAAGTGGGCCTCGCAAGAGACCCAGTACTTC. Translating gives CSVVKWASQETQYF.

The sample holds many counts of this clonotype. The chain carries TRBV9 and TRBJ2-5; 10 bases line up with TRBD1. Germline CDR1 reads SGDLS; CDR2 reads YYNGEE. CDR3 length: 16 amino acids. V dropped 0 bases and J dropped 2; count of bases not matched to a gene: 4. The CDR3 sequence: CASSVVGTGVQETQYF. In nucleotides, the CDR3 is TGTGCCAGCAGCGTAGTTGGGACAGGGGTTCAAGAGACCCAGTACTTC.

The V and J genes are TRBV7-9 and TRBJ2-2; 8 bases align to TRBD1. This CDR3 is 15 amino acids long. The trim removed 3 bases at V and 6 bases at J, leaving 6 bases unmatched. The germline gives CDR1 SEHNR, CDR2 FQNEAQ (reference sequence). CDR3 DNA sequence: TGTGCCAGCAGCTTCGGACAGGGAACTCCCGGGGAGCTGTTTTTT. Encoded protein: CASSFGQGTPGELFF. Variable domain in full (rest from reference TRBV7-9 and TRBJ2-2): DTGVSQNPRHKITKRGQNVTFRCDPISEHNRLYWYRQTLGQGPEFLTYFQNEAQLEKSRLLSDRFSAERPKGSFSTLEIQRTEQGDSAMYLCASSFGQGTPGELFFGEGSRLTVL.

There are many counts of this clonotype. The chain links TRBV5-1 to TRBJ2-1; 10 bases are a match to TRBD2. V gave up 0 bases and J gave up 7 bases; unmatched junction bases: 7. Germline CDR1 reads SGHRS; CDR2 reads YFSETQ. The CDR3 extends over 16 amino acids. The CDR3 reads CASSLVASGGPNEQFF. For the CDR3, the DNA is TGCGCCAGCAGCTTGGTGGCTAGCGGGGGTCCTAATGAGCAGTTCTTC.

The sample holds a few counts of this clonotype. V and J are TRBV6-1 and TRBJ1-5; D is undetermined. This CDR3 region has 17 residues. Trimming shortened V by 6 bases and J by 1 base, and 19 bases separated the two germline ends. CDR1 is MNHNS and CDR2 is SASEGT in the germline V gene. CDR3 sequence reads: CASRQTPGSGSNQPQHF. The CDR3 DNA sequence: TGTGCCAGCAGGCAGACTCCGGGGTCGGGAAGCAATCAGCCCCAGCATTTT.

This chain connects TRBV29-1 to TRBJ2-1; 7 positions agree with TRBD2. Unmatched junction bases numbered 5, after V lost 7 bases and J lost 5 bases. There are 12 residues in the CDR3. The V gene's germline CDR1 is SQVTM and CDR2 ANQGSEA. As DNA, the CDR3 is TGCAGCGCCACTAGCGCAAACAATGAGCAGTTCTTC. Translated: CSATSANNEQFF.

This clonotype has ten or more counts. The CDR3 loop is CATSREAGGTDTQYF. The CDR3 nucleotides are TGTGCCACCAGCAGAGAGGCGGGCGGAACAGATACGCAGTATTTT. The chain joins TRBV15 to TRBJ2-3; D possibly corresponds to TRBD2 (5 bases). Germline V lookup: CDR1 LNHNV, CDR2 YYDKDF (reference sequence). This CDR3 spans 15 amino acids. V gave up 0 bases and J gave up 3 bases, with 10 bases separating them.

DNA for the CDR3: TGTGCCAGCAGTTACCCAGGGGTCTCTCAGCCCCAGCATTTT. It specifies CASSYPGVSQPQHF. The rearrangement links TRBV6-2 or TRBV6-3 to TRBJ1-5, with D possibly TRBD1 on 6 matching bases. With 2 bases removed from V and 6 bases from J, the gap between germline ends came to 11 bases. CDR1 is MNHEY and CDR2 is SVGEGT in the germline V gene. The CDR3 has 14 residues.

This clonotype showed up just a few times. The rearrangement joins TRBV2 to TRBJ2-5; D may be TRBD1 (6 bases). The CDR3 covers 13 residues. The V end was cut by 8 bases, the J end by 5 bases, with 15 bases between. CDR1 is SNHLY and CDR2 is FYNNEI in the germline V gene. CDR3 residues: CASLTQRGETQYF. CDR3 DNA: TGTGCCAGCCTCACACAAAGGGGGGAGACCCAGTACTTC.

This clonotype was found a few times. This rearrangement joins TRBV4-2 to TRBJ1-4; a weak D match, TRBD1 (5 bases). The CDR3 covers 16 residues. In germline, CDR1 is LGHNA, CDR2 YNFKEQ. Between the trimmed V and J ends, which lost 0 bases and 8 bases, there was a span of 16 bases. Here the CDR3 reads CASSQDGGLGIEKLFF. The CDR3 bases are TGTGCCAGCAGCCAAGATGGGGGACTCGGTATCGAAAAACTGTTTTTT.

The sample holds many counts of this clonotype. The CDR3 region is CASSRGRPPDEKLFF. The CDR3 DNA reads as TGTGCCAGCAGCCGAGGACGCCCGCCGGACGAAAAACTGTTTTTT. The rearrangement joins TRBV6-6 to TRBJ1-4; D gene unclear. The CDR3 extends over 15 amino acids. CDR1 is MNHNY, CDR2 SVGAGI, per germline (reference sequence). The V end lost 6 bases, the J end lost 8 bases, and 19 bases lay between the germline ends.